These 13 T cell receptor beta chains share one sample of origin, sequenced in a study of T cells in Graves' hyperthyroidism and ophthalmopathy. TCR beta CDR3 regions were amplified from RNA transcripts. RT-PCR in the first round (using the HTBI primer set) targeted the TCR CDR3. A single record per CDR3 protein comes from TCRdb applying MiXCR to the multiplex PCR reads. The sample includes about 400,000 distinct CDR3 sequences, over 13% seen only once; the top ten take around 28%. Specimen: blood. The receptors were gathered from a man aged 50-60 years with Graves' ophthalmopathy.

This clonotype was seen a handful of times. V gene TRBV9 combines with J gene TRBJ2-2; 9 bases map to TRBD1. The V gene end was trimmed by 2 bases and the J gene end by 6 bases; junction bases not matched to a gene: 2. The V gene's germline CDR1 is SGDLS and CDR2 YYNGEE. This CDR3 is 14 amino acids long. The CDR3 spells CASSVGTGSGELFF. The CDR3 DNA reads as TGTGCCAGCAGCGTCGGGACAGGGTCCGGGGAGCTGTTTTTT.

This clonotype was found many times. The rearrangement links TRBV7-2 to TRBJ2-7; D remains ambiguous. CDR1 and CDR2 (germline): SGHTA, FQGNSA. V lost 1 base and J lost 0, with 10 bases in between. This CDR3 has 15 residues. The CDR3, as DNA: TGTGCCAGCAGCTTAGGTGGCGTAAGCTCCTACGAGCAGTACTTC. It codes for CASSLGGVSSYEQYF.

The chain joins TRBV12-3 or TRBV12-4 to TRBJ2-1, with 8 bases identical to TRBD2. This CDR3 is 16 amino acids long. J lost 6 bases, V lost 4 bases, and 11 bases had no gene match. This CDR3 is CASSSVSGTFCNEQFF. The CDR3 coding sequence is TGTGCCAGCAGTTCTGTTAGCGGGACGTTCTGCAATGAGCAGTTCTTC.

The chain carries TRBV5-6 and TRBJ1-2; 7 bases are shared with TRBD1. V shed 1 base and J 4 bases; nucleotides not matched to a gene: 7. Germline V gene data show CDR1 as SGHDT and CDR2 as YYEEEE. The CDR3 has 15 amino acids. CDR3 sequence reads: CASSLSGTETYGYTF. CDR3 DNA sequence: TGTGCCAGCAGCTTGTCAGGGACAGAAACCTATGGCTACACCTTC.

This clonotype was counted at least ten times. V is TRBV28 and J is TRBJ2-7; TRBD2 matches 7 bases. Germline trimming cut 4 bases from V and 3 bases from J; bases unmatched to any gene: 6. Per the germline V gene, CDR1 is MDHEN and CDR2 is SYDVKM. This CDR3 has 14 residues. CDR3 DNA: TGTGCCAGCAGTTCTAGCGGTTCTCTCTACGAGCAGTACTTC. Protein product: CASSSSGSLYEQYF.

The chain has TRBV9 and TRBJ2-1; 7 nucleotides align to TRBD2. Germline lookup yields CDR1 SGDLS and CDR2 YYNGEE. V lost 3 bases and J lost 7; bases outside the gene matches: 7. This CDR3 spans 14 amino acids. CDR3 nucleotide sequence: TGTGCCAGCAGCGAGAGCGGGACCGCAAATGAGCAGTTCTTC. Its translation: CASSESGTANEQFF.

This clonotype was recorded at least ten times. V is TRBV15 and J is TRBJ2-3, with a possible D match to TRBD1 (6 bases). With 3 bases removed from V and 5 bases from J, the gap between germline ends came to 12 bases. Germline assignment: CDR1 LNHNV and CDR2 YYDKDF (reference sequence). CDR3 length: 14 amino acids. CDR3 in amino acids: CATSSRDNGDTQYF. CDR3 DNA sequence: TGTGCCACCAGCAGCCGGGACAACGGAGATACGCAGTATTTT.

Ten or more counts support this clonotype. The chain uses TRBV29-1 and TRBJ2-5; 7 bases line up with TRBD2. CDR1 and CDR2 (germline): SQVTM, ANQGSEA. Unmatched junction bases numbered 9, after V lost 3 bases and J lost 2 bases. The CDR3 has 15 amino acids. CDR3 in DNA: TGCAGCGTTGATGGCCTAGGAGCGGGGCAAGAGACCCAGTACTTC. Translating gives CSVDGLGAGQETQYF.

This clonotype was seen only a few times. The chain uses TRBV28 and TRBJ1-5; D gene uncertain. Germline V gene lookup returns CDR1 MDHEN and CDR2 SYDVKM. The length of the CDR3 is 12 residues. V was trimmed by 4 bases and J by 10 bases, leaving 11 bases between them. The CDR3, as DNA: TGTGCCAGCAGTTCCTCCGGTCTACCCCAGCATTTT. Encoded protein: CASSSSGLPQHF.

This clonotype was seen more than once but under ten times. The chain links TRBV9 to TRBJ2-5, with D perhaps matching TRBD1 (5 bases). Germline CDR1 reads SGDLS; CDR2 reads YYNGEE. The V end was cut by 0 bases, the J end by 5 bases, with 17 bases between. This CDR3 spans 16 amino acids. CDR3 sequence: CASSVVAGWIRETQYF. DNA for the CDR3: TGTGCCAGCAGCGTAGTGGCAGGGTGGATTCGGGAGACCCAGTACTTC.

J is TRBJ1-6 and V is TRBV10-3; D is undetermined. Germline V CDR1 and CDR2: ENHRY, SYGVKD. This CDR3 is 13 amino acids long. Trimming pared 5 bases from V and 7 bases from J, leaving 9 bases between. The CDR3, as DNA: TGTGCCATCAGTCTCGGAAGGAATTCACCCCTCCACTTT. This translates into CAISLGRNSPLHF.

Many counts were recorded for this clonotype. The V and J genes are TRBV24-1 and TRBJ2-1; TRBD1 might be the D (6 bases). CDR1 KGHDR and CDR2 SFDVKD come from the germline V gene. The CDR3 spans 14 residues. Trimming stripped 4 bases from V and 4 bases from J, with 10 bases between. The CDR3 sequence: CATSEGQLYNEQFF. The DNA for the CDR3 is TGTGCCACCAGTGAGGGACAATTATACAATGAGCAGTTCTTC.

This clonotype was seen ten or more times. This chain uses TRBV24-1 with TRBJ2-7, with 8 bases that match TRBD1. Germline V lookup: CDR1 KGHDR, CDR2 SFDVKD. Trimming took 4 bases from V and 3 from J; bases not matched to a gene: 7. The CDR3 is 15 amino acids. The CDR3 DNA reads TGTGCCACCAGTGAATCCTCGACAGGGGTCTACGAGCAGTACTTC. Translated: CATSESSTGVYEQYF.